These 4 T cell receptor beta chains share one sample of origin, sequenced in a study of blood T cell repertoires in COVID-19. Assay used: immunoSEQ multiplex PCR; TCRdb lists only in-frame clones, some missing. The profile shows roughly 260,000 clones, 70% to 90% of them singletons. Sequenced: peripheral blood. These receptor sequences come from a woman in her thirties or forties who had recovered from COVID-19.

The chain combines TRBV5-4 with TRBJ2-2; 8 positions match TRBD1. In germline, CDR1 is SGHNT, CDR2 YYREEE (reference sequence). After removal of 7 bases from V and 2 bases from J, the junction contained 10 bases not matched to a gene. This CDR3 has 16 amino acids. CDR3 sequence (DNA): TGTGCCAGCGTACCTAAGACAGGGGCCAACACCGGGGAGCTGTTTTTT. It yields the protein CASVPKTGANTGELFF.

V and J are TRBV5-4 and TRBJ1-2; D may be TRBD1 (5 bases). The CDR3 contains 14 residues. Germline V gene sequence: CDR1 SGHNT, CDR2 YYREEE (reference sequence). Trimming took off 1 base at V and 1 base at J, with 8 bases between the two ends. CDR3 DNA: TGTGCCAGCAGCTTGTCGACAGTTAACTATGGCTACACCTTC. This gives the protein CASSLSTVNYGYTF. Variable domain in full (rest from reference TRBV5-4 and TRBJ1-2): ETGVTQSPTHLIKTRGQQVTLRCSSQSGHNTVSWYQQALGQGPQFIFQYYREEENGRGNFPPRFSGLQFPNYSSELNVNALELDDSALYLCASSLSTVNYGYTFGSGTRLTVV.

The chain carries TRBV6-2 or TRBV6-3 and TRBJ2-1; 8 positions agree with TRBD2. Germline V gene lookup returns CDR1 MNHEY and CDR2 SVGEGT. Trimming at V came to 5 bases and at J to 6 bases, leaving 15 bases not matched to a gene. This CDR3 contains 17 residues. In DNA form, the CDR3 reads TGTGCCAGCAGTCCGACGATGAGCGGGAGTAGGCCCAATGAGCAGTTCTTC. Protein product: CASSPTMSGSRPNEQFF.

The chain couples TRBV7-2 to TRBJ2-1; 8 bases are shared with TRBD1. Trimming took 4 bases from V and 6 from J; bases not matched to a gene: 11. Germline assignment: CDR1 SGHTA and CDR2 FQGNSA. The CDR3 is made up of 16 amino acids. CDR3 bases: TGTGCCAGCAGCTCCCGAACAGGGGGTCCAATCAATGAGCAGTTCTTC. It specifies CASSSRTGGPINEQFF. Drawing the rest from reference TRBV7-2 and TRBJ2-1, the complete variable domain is GAGVSQSPSNKVTEKGKDVELRCDPISGHTALYWYRQSLGQGLEFLIYFQGNSAPDKSGLPSDRFSAERTGGSVSTLTIQRTQQEDSAVYLCASSSRTGGPINEQFFGPGTRLTVL.